Each of the 3 T cell receptor beta chains below was sequenced from the same sample in a study of blood T cell repertoires in COVID-19. TCRdb's copy holds only in-frame clones and misses some; the assay was immunoSEQ multiplex PCR. The top ten hold about 3% of the sample, which has roughly 240,000 clones, about 90% seen once. The sequenced material came from peripheral blood. The receptor set was obtained from a woman aged 25 to 45 who had recovered from COVID-19.

This clone was recorded a few times. The CDR3 spells CASSETGAYGYTF. The CDR3 bases are TGTGCCAGCAGTGAAACAGGGGCCTATGGCTACACCTTC. V and J are TRBV2 and TRBJ1-2; the match to TRBD1 covers 7 bases. Germline V CDR1 and CDR2: SNHLY, FYNNEI. This CDR3 region has 13 residues. V was pared by 2 bases and J by 4 bases, with 1 base of the junction left unmatched.

This clone showed up just once. The chain combines TRBV6-5 with TRBJ2-7, with 10 bases aligning to TRBD1. Germline V gene data show CDR1 as MNHEY and CDR2 as SVGAGI. The CDR3 is 14 residues long. V gave up 8 bases and J gave up 6 bases; unmatched junction bases: 10. This CDR3 reads CASHGQGGFGEQYF. CDR3 nucleotides: TGTGCCAGCCATGGACAGGGGGGATTTGGCGAGCAGTACTTC.

The chain joins TRBV6-1 to TRBJ2-2; D remains ambiguous. CDR1 MNHNS and CDR2 SASEGT come from the germline V gene. The CDR3 contains 14 residues. V lost 0 bases, J lost 6 bases, and 8 bases lay in between. CDR3 sequence reads: CASSEARSPGELFF. The CDR3 DNA follows: TGTGCCAGCAGTGAAGCTCGGAGTCCCGGGGAGCTGTTTTTT.